The 32 T cell receptor beta chains below all came from one sample that was sequenced in a study of T cells in Graves' hyperthyroidism and ophthalmopathy. Authors of the study amplified TCR beta CDR3 regions from RNA transcripts. The HTBI set primed first-round TCR CDR3 RT-PCR. TCRdb recomputed calls from the multiplex PCR reads with MiXCR, one row per CDR3 protein. The sample consists of 600,000 to 900,000 distinct CDR3 sequences, roughly 15% of them appearing once. The sample comprised blood. Source of these receptors: a man between 18 and 29 years old with Graves' hyperthyroidism.

This clonotype was recorded a few times. The CDR3 DNA is TGTGCCAGCAGCTTAGCCAGGGTGGGCAATGAGCAGTTCTTC. Its translation: CASSLARVGNEQFF. The rearrangement uses TRBV7-8 and TRBJ2-1, with D possibly being TRBD1 (5 bases). CDR1 is SGHVS and CDR2 is FQNEAQ in the germline V gene. The CDR3 extends over 14 amino acids. The ends were cut back, 0 bases at V and 6 bases at J, with 9 bases in the middle. Combining the CDR3 with reference TRBV7-8 and TRBJ2-1 gives the whole variable domain GAGVSQSPRYKVAKRGQDVALRCDPISGHVSLFWYQQALGQGPEFLTYFQNEAQLDKSGLPSDRFFAERPEGSVSTLKIQRTQQEDSAVYLCASSLARVGNEQFFGPGTRLTVL.

The rearrangement joins TRBV9 to TRBJ2-1; no clear D. V was clipped by 0 bases and J by 7 bases, with 5 bases between them. The CDR3 runs to 12 residues. Germline V gene data show CDR1 as SGDLS and CDR2 as YYNGEE. CDR3 sequence reads: CASSVGMNEQFF. The CDR3 DNA follows: TGTGCCAGCAGCGTAGGTATGAATGAGCAGTTCTTC.

This clonotype was seen only a few times. This chain links TRBV4-2 with TRBJ2-1; 10 positions agree with TRBD2. CDR1 LGHNA and CDR2 YNFKEQ come from the germline V gene. This CDR3 spans 15 amino acids. Trimming cost V 3 bases and J 5 bases; bases outside gene matches: 4. CDR3 in DNA: TGTGCCAGCAGCCAGGGCGGACTAGCGGACAATGAGCAGTTCTTC. Amino acids: CASSQGGLADNEQFF.

This clonotype was seen ten or more times. This chain links TRBV6-5 with TRBJ1-1, with D unclear. The CDR3 has 14 amino acids. The V end lost 0 bases, the J end lost 9 bases, and 14 bases lay between the germline ends. The germline CDR1 and CDR2 sequences are MNHEY and SVGAGI. CDR3 bases: TGTGCCAGCAGTTACTCGAGCAAGCGTATTCAAGCTTTCTTT. This translates into CASSYSSKRIQAFF.

V and J are TRBV2 and TRBJ1-3; 8 nucleotides match TRBD1. V lost 5 bases to trimming and J lost 2 bases; unmatched junction nucleotides: 2. CDR1 SNHLY and CDR2 FYNNEI come from the germline V gene. The CDR3 loop spans 14 amino acids. CDR3 bases: TGTGCCAGCAGTATCAGGGGGCCTGGAAACACCATATATTTT. Amino acids: CASSIRGPGNTIYF.

The chain is built from TRBV4-2 and TRBJ1-2, with unresolved D. The CDR3 has 15 amino acids. V lost 0 bases and J lost 8, with 16 bases in between. In germline, CDR1 is LGHNA, CDR2 YNFKEQ. This CDR3 is CASSQELSSNRGYTF. Written as DNA, the CDR3 is TGTGCCAGCAGCCAAGAATTGTCCTCTAATCGAGGCTACACCTTC.

This clonotype was found many times. The junction and the germline gene differ at one end; a read error may be behind it. The chain couples TRBV7-2 to TRBJ1-4; no definite D call. The CDR3 consists of 13 residues. Germline CDR1 SGHTA, CDR2 FQGNSA. The CDR3: CASSLVLNEKLFF. The CDR3 DNA sequence: TGTGCCAGCAGTTTAGTCCTTAATGAAAAACTGTTTTTT.

The rearrangement uses TRBV7-9 and TRBJ1-1; no definite D call. This CDR3 has 13 amino acids. Per germline, CDR1 SEHNR and CDR2 FQNEAQ (reference sequence). Deletions cut 3 bases from V and 6 bases from J, with 11 bases between. DNA of the CDR3: TGTGCCAGCAGCTTGACATCCCTAGCTGAAGCTTTCTTT. Amino acids: CASSLTSLAEAFF.

This clonotype was detected ten times or more. The chain uses TRBV28 and TRBJ2-1; D remains ambiguous. Per the germline V gene, CDR1 is MDHEN and CDR2 is SYDVKM. This CDR3 contains 15 residues. With 3 bases removed from V and 3 bases from J, the gap between germline ends came to 12 bases. CDR3 DNA sequence: TGTGCCAGCAGTTTCTCTATGGGGAACTACAATGAGCAGTTCTTC. Translated, it gives CASSFSMGNYNEQFF. The whole variable domain, filled in from reference TRBV28 and TRBJ2-1, reads DVKVTQSSRYLVKRTGEKVFLECVQDMDHENMFWYRQDPGLGLRLIYFSYDVKMKEKGDIPEGYSVSREKKERFSLILESASTNQTSMYLCASSFSMGNYNEQFFGPGTRLTVL.

This clonotype was counted ten times or more. V is TRBV2 and J is TRBJ2-5, with D perhaps TRBD1 or TRBD2 (7 bases each). Germline V lookup: CDR1 SNHLY, CDR2 FYNNEI. Deletions cut 6 bases from V and 11 bases from J, with 28 bases between. CDR3 length equals 16 residues. The DNA of the CDR3 is TGTGCCAGCAGCGGACAGGACGGAGCGGTGGGGGGGGCTCAGTACTTC. Its protein product is CASSGQDGAVGGAQYF.

This clonotype was seen repeatedly, ten times or more. The chain couples TRBV4-2 to TRBJ1-1; D perhaps matches TRBD1 (6 bases). The germline V gene encodes CDR1 LGHNA and CDR2 YNFKEQ. The CDR3 is 14 residues long. Trimming left V 3 bases short and J 1 base short, with 9 bases between. CDR3: CASSHMDRNTEAFF. The CDR3 bases are TGTGCCAGCAGCCATATGGACAGGAACACTGAAGCTTTCTTT.

In this sample, this clonotype turned up a few times. The chain joins TRBV7-9 to TRBJ2-7; D remains unclear. The CDR3 length is 13 residues. Per germline, CDR1 SEHNR and CDR2 FQNEAQ (reference sequence). The V end was cut by 7 bases, the J end by 5 bases, with 15 bases between. The CDR3, as DNA: TGTGCCAGCATTGGTGGACCTGTGGACGAGCAGTACTTC. It translates to CASIGGPVDEQYF.

Ten or more counts support this clonotype. The CDR3 sequence is CSVEDHLYEQYF. The CDR3 region has the DNA TGCAGCGTTGAAGATCACCTTTACGAGCAGTACTTC. The rearrangement uses TRBV29-1 and TRBJ2-7; D is unclear. Deletions cut 0 bases from V and 4 bases from J, with 7 bases between. The CDR3 sequence is 12 residues long. In germline, CDR1 is SQVTM, CDR2 ANQGSEA.

This clonotype was counted at least ten times. This rearrangement joins TRBV6-1 to TRBJ2-1; D tentatively reads TRBD1 or TRBD2 (6 bases each). The ends were cut back, 8 bases at V and 9 bases at J, with 17 bases in the middle. The V gene's germline CDR1 is MNHNS and CDR2 SASEGT. This CDR3 is 13 amino acids long. CDR3 DNA sequence: TGTGCCAGCTCTCCCCCGGGGGCAAGTGAGCAGTTCTTC. Its protein product is CASSPPGASEQFF.

This clonotype was counted ten times or more. The chain uses TRBV7-8 and TRBJ2-1, with D perhaps TRBD2 (5 bases). The CDR3 has 13 amino acids. Trimming left V 3 bases short and J 6 bases short, with 9 bases between. From germline, CDR1 is SGHVS and CDR2 FQNEAQ. CDR3 sequence: CASSFGVGNEQFF. In nucleotides, the CDR3 is TGTGCCAGCAGCTTCGGGGTCGGCAATGAGCAGTTCTTC.

This clonotype has more than one count but fewer than ten. J is TRBJ2-1 and V is TRBV3-1; 12 bases match TRBD2. Per the germline V gene, CDR1 is LGHDT and CDR2 is YNNKEL (reference sequence). The CDR3 extends over 18 amino acids. Losses at the gene ends were 1 base for V and 0 bases for J; bases not matched to a gene: 4. The CDR3 loop reads CASSQGLAGVPSYNEQFF. The DNA for the CDR3 is TGTGCCAGCAGCCAAGGACTAGCGGGAGTTCCCTCCTACAATGAGCAGTTCTTC.

This clonotype was counted ten times or more. The chain carries TRBV11-1 and TRBJ2-7, with D perhaps matching TRBD1 or TRBD2 (5 bases each). This CDR3 contains 14 residues. The ends were cut back, 0 bases at V and 5 bases at J, with 11 bases in the middle. Germline V gene data show CDR1 as SGHAT and CDR2 as FQDESV (reference sequence). The CDR3 DNA is TGTGCCAGCAGCTTAGCGGGACCGGGCCACGAGCAGTACTTC. This sequence encodes CASSLAGPGHEQYF.

This clonotype was counted ten times or more. V and J are TRBV28 and TRBJ2-1; maybe TRBD2 (6 bases). V shed 7 bases and J shed 1 base, with 11 bases lying between them. Germline loops: CDR1 MDHEN, CDR2 SYDVKM. The CDR3 has 14 amino acids. CDR3 sequence: CASMGTLSYNEQFF. The CDR3 DNA sequence: TGTGCCAGCATGGGGACTCTATCCTACAATGAGCAGTTCTTC.

This clonotype was observed a few times. V is TRBV20-1 and J is TRBJ2-7; 7 bases are a match to TRBD1. The CDR3 contains 18 residues. After removal of 4 bases from V and 4 bases from J, the junction contained 22 bases not matched to a gene. Germline CDR1 and CDR2: DFQATT and SNEGSKA (reference sequence). The CDR3 sequence: CSATSTGQLLGVGYEQYF. The CDR3 coding sequence is TGCAGTGCTACATCGACAGGGCAGCTTCTGGGTGTGGGTTACGAGCAGTACTTC.

The rearrangement joins TRBV30 to TRBJ1-2, with a possible D match to TRBD1 (5 bases). CDR3 size: 13 residues. V gave up 0 bases and J gave up 7 bases, with 12 bases separating them. Germline loops: CDR1 GTSNPN, CDR2 SVGIG (reference sequence). This chain's CDR3 is CAWSVSGRGGYTF. The CDR3 coding sequence is TGTGCCTGGAGTGTATCAGGGCGGGGTGGCTACACCTTC.

The DNA for the CDR3 is TGTGCCACCAGCAGAGGTACGTCCTCTGGAAACACCATATATTTT. This codes for CATSRGTSSGNTIYF. This chain links TRBV15 with TRBJ1-3; no definite D call. Trimming took 1 base from V and 0 from J, leaving 7 bases between them. The CDR3 sequence is 15 residues long. Germline V gives CDR1 LNHNV, CDR2 YYDKDF (reference sequence).

This clonotype was seen only a few times. V gene TRBV7-8 combines with J gene TRBJ1-1, with D possibly matching TRBD1 (5 bases). CDR3 length equals 15 residues. V lost 3 bases and J lost 0, with 11 bases in between. Germline V gives CDR1 SGHVS, CDR2 FQNEAQ. The chain's CDR3 is CASSLGGNMNTEAFF. DNA for the CDR3: TGTGCCAGCAGCTTGGGGGGAAACATGAACACTGAAGCTTTCTTT. The variable domain in full, with the rest retrieved from reference TRBV7-8 and TRBJ1-1, is GAGVSQSPRYKVAKRGQDVALRCDPISGHVSLFWYQQALGQGPEFLTYFQNEAQLDKSGLPSDRFFAERPEGSVSTLKIQRTQQEDSAVYLCASSLGGNMNTEAFFGQGTRLTVV.

This clonotype was counted a few times. The gene calls are TRBV12-3 or TRBV12-4 and TRBJ2-5; maybe TRBD2 (5 bases). The CDR3 length is 12 residues. Between the trimmed V and J ends, which lost 8 bases and 5 bases, there was a span of 12 bases. This chain's CDR3 is CASGLAWETQYF. CDR3 nucleotide sequence: TGTGCCAGCGGTCTAGCTTGGGAGACCCAGTACTTC.

This clonotype was counted only a few times. The chain recombines TRBV12-3 or TRBV12-4 with TRBJ1-2; 7 nucleotides match TRBD1. The V and J ends lost 0 bases and 4 bases, in that order; junction bases with no gene match: 5. This CDR3 region has 15 residues. For the CDR3, the DNA is TGTGCCAGCAGTTTAGCGGGACAGAGTCCCTATGGCTACACCTTC. It specifies CASSLAGQSPYGYTF.

This clonotype occurred many times. The chain carries TRBV27 and TRBJ2-3; maybe TRBD2 (7 bases). In germline, CDR1 is MNHEY, CDR2 SMNVEV (reference sequence). The CDR3 spans 14 residues. The V end lost 4 bases, the J end lost 6 bases, and 14 bases lay between the germline ends. The CDR3 protein is CASSYAEGGDTQYF. The CDR3 region has the DNA TGTGCCAGCAGTTATGCGGAGGGGGGGGATACGCAGTATTTT.

V usage is TRBV19 and J usage is TRBJ2-7; no definite D call. This CDR3 spans 13 amino acids. Trimming removed 2 bases from V and 3 bases from J, with 8 bases in between. Per the germline V gene, CDR1 is LNHDA and CDR2 is SQIVND (reference sequence). CDR3 protein: CASSIQVGYEQYF. CDR3 in DNA: TGTGCCAGTAGTATACAGGTGGGCTACGAGCAGTACTTC.

Many counts were recorded for this clonotype. The chain couples TRBV7-2 to TRBJ2-3, with D possibly being TRBD2 (6 bases). Between the trimmed V and J ends, which lost 5 bases and 0 bases, there was a span of 12 bases. Per the germline V gene, CDR1 is SGHTA and CDR2 is FQGNSA. This CDR3 is built from 15 residues. Written as DNA, the CDR3 is TGTGCCAGCAGCCCGGTGAGCGGGAGCACAGATACGCAGTATTTT. Protein sequence: CASSPVSGSTDTQYF.

This clonotype was found many times. The chain employs TRBV7-2 and TRBJ1-2; perhaps TRBD1 as D (5 bases). CDR3 size: 14 residues. Germline V lookup: CDR1 SGHTA, CDR2 FQGNSA. Trimming cost V 5 bases and J 7 bases, with 17 bases left between them. The DNA for the CDR3 is TGTGCCAGCAGCATTGGACATCCCGATTCTGGCTACACCTTC. The encoded protein is CASSIGHPDSGYTF.

Here the CDR3 DNA reads TGCGCCAGCAGCTTGGGCGCGGCGGGAGGGCTAGCAAATGAGCAGTTCTTC. Translation gives CASSLGAAGGLANEQFF. The chain combines TRBV5-1 with TRBJ2-1; the match to TRBD2 covers 9 bases. The CDR3 is 17 amino acids. Germline V gene data show CDR1 as SGHRS and CDR2 as YFSETQ. V lost 0 bases and J lost 7; bases outside the gene matches: 11.

V is TRBV20-1 and J is TRBJ2-5; no firm D call. Germline V gene sequence: CDR1 DFQATT, CDR2 SNEGSKA (reference sequence). CDR3 size: 14 residues. V was clipped by 0 bases and J by 0 bases, with 8 bases between them. The CDR3 spells CSARDPYYQETQYF. For the CDR3, the DNA is TGCAGTGCTAGAGATCCGTACTACCAAGAGACCCAGTACTTC.

As concerns this clonotype: Since a much larger clone is just one base distant, this may be a read error. The chain employs TRBV6-2 or TRBV6-3 and TRBJ1-5; no firm D call. The germline V gene has CDR1 MNHEY and CDR2 SVGEGT. The CDR3 runs 12 residues. CDR3 sequence: CPSSYLNQPQHF. CDR3 DNA sequence: TGTCCCAGCAGTTACCTTAATCAGCCCCAGCATTTT.

The rearrangement joins TRBV20-1 to TRBJ2-5; D uncertain. The CDR3 is 15 residues long. The V gene's germline CDR1 is DFQATT and CDR2 SNEGSKA (reference sequence). V was shortened by 3 bases and J by 1 base, with 15 bases between the two germline ends. CDR3 DNA sequence: TGCAGTGCTAGGTTAGGTGGAAGACCCCAAGAGACCCAGTACTTC. It is translated as CSARLGGRPQETQYF.